The entry that follows covers one TCR beta chain sequence. Its recognized antigen is unknown. No per-base quality is available; no much larger clone lies one base away. These data are taken from a study of blood T cells in healthy people across ages (dated by TCRdb to the mid-2010s). About the full investigation: In model experiments, template switching captured about one uniquely barcoded TCR beta cDNA molecule for every two T cells. Age-related changes in TCR beta repertoire diversity were measured in the study by deep sequencing normalized with unique cDNA molecular identifiers. The donors were split into four age groups: young (average approximately 16 years), middle-aged (about 40), aged (about 62) and long-lived (under 90). Donors of different ages were randomly distributed across sequencing lanes to avoid experimental bias. The study analyzed two additional independent replicas of 1 million unique cDNA reads from the same blood draw for two donors, one aged 18 to 29 and one aged 80 or older.

The 40 or so donors, aged about 6 to 95 years, were systemically healthy Caucasian individuals from Russia. Ten milliliters of peripheral blood were drawn from each donor into EDTA-treated Vacutainer tubes. Ficoll-Paque density-gradient centrifugation was used to isolate PBMCs, with at least 7 million obtained per sample. Trizol reagent was used to extract total RNA from PBMCs, with at least 6 micrograms per sample. Naive CD45RAhigh/CD27high T cell percentages were measured by flow cytometry on a PBMC aliquot from every donor. Broader findings and caveats from the paper: Observed TCR beta diversity per million T cells fell roughly linearly with age, and a significant reduction was already apparent by age roughly 40. A strong correlation was found between observed TCR beta diversity and the percentage of naive T cells measured by flow cytometry. Estimates of total diversity from one million sequenced T cells were regarded as lower bounds and underestimates. Conclusive comparison of naive and antigen-experienced compartments was prevented by the profiling of bulk unsorted PBMCs. Because donor CMV infection status was unknown, age-related changes in expanded clonotypes were potentially confounded. The long-lived group showed more naive CD4+ T cells, fewer expanded clones and increased TCR diversity than the aged group, suggesting age selection.

Receptors were amplified or captured by 5' RACE. Sequencing took place on an Illumina HiSeq 2500. A second PCR of roughly 7 to 11 cycles was performed with a sample-barcoded 5' primer and a J-beta primer mix. A template-switch 5' adaptor carrying 12 random nucleotides introduced a unique molecular identifier onto each TCR beta cDNA molecule. Each sample yielded at least 3 million CDR3-containing paired-end reads. First-strand cDNA synthesis was performed from all RNA using the Mint cDNA synthesis kit, with priming by a TRBC-specific oligonucleotide. Following uracil-DNA glycosylase treatment, a first 18-cycle PCR with universal primers M1SS and BC2_uni_R was performed on all cDNA. The source study handled its data this way. For normalization, 1 million high-quality reads, each with a distinct molecular identifier, were randomly selected from each sample. Instead of being binned into consensus sequences, reads with shared molecular identifiers were discarded. MiTCR, run with a Q25 quality threshold and the strictest error-elimination algorithm, handled CDR3 identification, clonotype clustering and error correction. A nonparametric unseen species model with Euler transformation was used to estimate a lower bound on total TCR beta diversity. TCRdb passed the public sequencing reads through fastp at Q25 and MiXCR, retaining productive beta sequences. A single entry per CDR3 protein holds the most common genes and DNA from its merged rows. The V and J calls, along with clone size, are taken from TCRdb and not from the paper's own processing. A total of 780,000 or so distinct CDR3 sequences appear in this sample, 56% of them only once. The biggest ten clones account for roughly 25% of the sample.

The CDR3 covers 17 residues, taking in both the cysteine and the phenylalanine. Only the CDR3 region is kept as DNA, spanning 51 bases read in frame from base 1. Sequences LNHDA (CDR1) and SQIVND (CDR2) are obtained from the germline V gene (reference sequence). Here V drops 5 bases and J drops 5 bases, and the junction holds 13 bases not matched to any gene. Material for sequencing was blood. This chain joins TRBV19 to TRBJ2-7, and TRBD2 matches 12 of the central bases. The sequence came from a man in his forties in good health. CDR3 loop: CASSLIVTSGSIDEQYF. The DNA is as follows: TGTGCCAGTAGTCTTATCGTGACTAGCGGGAGTATCGACGAGCAGTACTTC.